One and the same sample provided the 27 T cell receptor beta chains below, sequenced in a study of blood T cell repertoires in COVID-19. Data came from immunoSEQ multiplex PCR; TCRdb stores just in-frame clones and leaves some out. The data show about 71,000 clones, 86% seen once. The sample taken for sequencing was peripheral blood. These receptors came from a man aged 30 to 39 with acute or convalescent COVID-19.

This clone was found a few times. The chain carries TRBV5-1 and TRBJ1-4; 9 bases line up with TRBD1. Trimming at V came to 0 bases and at J to 6 bases, leaving 9 bases not matched to a gene. Germline assignment: CDR1 SGHRS and CDR2 YFSETQ. CDR3 length: 17 amino acids. The CDR3 DNA reads as TGCGCCAGCAGCTTGGGCGACCGGGACAGGGCCTATGAAAAACTGTTTTTT. It translates to CASSLGDRDRAYEKLFF. The variable domain in full, completed from reference TRBV5-1 and TRBJ1-4, reads KAGVTQTPRYLIKTRGQQVTLSCSPISGHRSVSWYQQTPGQGLQFLFEYFSETQRNKGNFPGRFSGRQFSNSRSEMNVSTLELGDSALYLCASSLGDRDRAYEKLFFGSGTQLSVL.

The V gene is TRBV6-6, the J gene TRBJ1-2, with D possibly matching TRBD1 (6 bases). V was cut by 5 bases and J by 3 bases, with 25 bases left in between. CDR1 and CDR2 from the germline V gene are MNHNY and SVGAGI (reference sequence). This CDR3 contains 18 residues. The CDR3 sequence: CASSPYLGDTSRDYGYTF. DNA for the CDR3: TGTGCCAGCAGTCCCTACTTGGGGGACACTTCTCGGGACTATGGCTACACCTTC.

This chain joins TRBV7-9 and TRBJ1-2; TRBD1 aligns across 8 bases. Germline assignment: CDR1 SEHNR and CDR2 FQNEAQ (reference sequence). The CDR3 is 13 residues long. J gave up 6 bases and V 2 bases, and 2 bases lay outside the gene matches. The CDR3 DNA reads as TGTGCCAGCAGCTTACAGGGGGCGGATGGCTACACCTTC. Its protein is CASSLQGADGYTF.

The chain is built from TRBV4-1 and TRBJ2-2, with a tentative D call TRBD2 (6 bases). Germline V gives CDR1 MGHRA, CDR2 YSYEKL. The CDR3 has 15 residues. V dropped 6 bases and J dropped 5 bases, with 16 bases sitting between them. The CDR3 loop reads CASSPLSGWTGELFF. The DNA for the CDR3 is TGCGCCAGCAGTCCCCTTAGCGGTTGGACCGGGGAGCTGTTTTTT.

V usage is TRBV7-6 and J usage is TRBJ1-3, with a weak D call TRBD1 (6 bases). CDR3 size: 17 residues. The ends were cut back, 1 base at V and 4 bases at J, with 17 bases in the middle. From germline, CDR1 is SGHVS and CDR2 FNYEAQ. For the CDR3, the DNA is TGTGCCAGCAGCTTAGGGGACCGGGACAACCTAGGAAACACCATATATTTT. This gives the protein CASSLGDRDNLGNTIYF.

The chain joins TRBV5-6 to TRBJ1-2, with no clear D. From germline, CDR1 is SGHDT and CDR2 YYEEEE. The CDR3 length is 13 residues. Between the trimmed V and J ends, which lost 9 bases and 0 bases, there was a span of 12 bases. CDR3 coding DNA: TGTGCCACCCGACCTCTAGCTAACTATGGCTACACCTTC. Protein product: CATRPLANYGYTF.

J is TRBJ1-1 and V is TRBV4-1; TRBD1 aligns across 7 bases. The CDR3 runs to 14 residues. Germline CDR1 is MGHRA and CDR2 is YSYEKL. Unmatched junction bases numbered 1, after V lost 1 base and J lost 2 bases. DNA of the CDR3: TGCGCCAGCAGCCAAGGACAGGGTAACACTGAAGCTTTCTTT. It specifies CASSQGQGNTEAFF.

The J gene is TRBJ2-3, the V gene TRBV7-6; D perhaps matches TRBD2 (5 bases). Trimming removed 5 bases at V and 3 bases at J, with 12 bases between. CDR3 size: 14 residues. CDR1 is SGHVS and CDR2 is FNYEAQ in the germline V gene. DNA for the CDR3: TGTGCCAGCAGCAACTTAGAGGGAACAGATACGCAGTATTTT. Protein: CASSNLEGTDTQYF.

The chain has TRBV14 and TRBJ2-7; 9 bases agree with TRBD1. V lost 4 bases, J lost 0 bases, and 4 bases stayed unmatched. The CDR3 is 15 amino acids. Germline V gives CDR1 SGHDN, CDR2 FVKESK. CDR3 amino acids: CASSPGQGPSYEQYF. DNA of the CDR3: TGTGCCAGCAGCCCAGGACAGGGGCCCTCCTACGAGCAGTACTTC.

The chain uses TRBV5-1 and TRBJ1-2; no clear D gene. Germline lookup yields CDR1 SGHRS and CDR2 YFSETQ. There are 14 residues in the CDR3. Trimming pared 4 bases from V and 4 bases from J, leaving 14 bases between. The CDR3 loop reads CASSPQDLGYGYTF. The CDR3 DNA reads TGCGCCAGCAGCCCTCAGGATCTGGGCTATGGCTACACCTTC.

The CDR3 reads CASSPSAGGGTEAFF. The DNA of the CDR3 is TGTGCCAGCTCACCGTCGGCGGGGGGAGGCACTGAAGCTTTCTTT. The chain recombines TRBV18 with TRBJ1-1; the D gene is possibly TRBD1 (5 bases). The ends were cut back, 3 bases at V and 4 bases at J, with 15 bases in the middle. CDR1 is KGHSH and CDR2 is LQKENI in the germline V gene. This CDR3 has 15 residues.

This chain joins TRBV4-1 and TRBJ1-5, with unresolved D. The CDR3 sequence is 18 residues long. CDR1 is MGHRA and CDR2 is YSYEKL in the germline V gene. The ends were cut back, 1 base at V and 0 bases at J, with 16 bases in the middle. The CDR3 nucleotides read TGCGCCAGCAGCCAAGTTCGCGCGGCGGCAAATAGCAATCAGCCCCAGCATTTT. This encodes CASSQVRAAANSNQPQHF.

The chain joins TRBV24-1 to TRBJ2-3, with D tentatively TRBD2 (6 bases). V lost 5 bases to trimming and J lost 2 bases, with 10 bases between them. This CDR3 has 14 amino acids. CDR1 is KGHDR, CDR2 SFDVKD, per germline. In DNA, the CDR3 is TGTGCCACCAGTGGCCCGGGAGCCACAGATACGCAGTATTTT. It translates to CATSGPGATDTQYF.

The rearrangement uses TRBV10-2 and TRBJ2-7; perhaps TRBD1 as D (5 bases). The germline V gene has CDR1 WSHSY and CDR2 SAAADI. Trimming pared 7 bases from V and 4 bases from J, leaving 11 bases between. The CDR3 loop spans 12 amino acids. The CDR3 region has the DNA TGCGCCAGCATGATGGGGCAATACGAGCAGTACTTC. This encodes CASMMGQYEQYF.

The rearrangement uses TRBV19 and TRBJ2-2; 12 nucleotides align to TRBD1. Germline V gives CDR1 LNHDA, CDR2 SQIVND (reference sequence). V gave up 8 bases and J gave up 3 bases; unmatched junction bases: 7. There are 16 residues in the CDR3. The CDR3 DNA is TGTGCCAGTGGGGAGGGGACAGGGGGCGACACCGGGGAGCTGTTTTTT. The encoded protein is CASGEGTGGDTGELFF.

The chain links TRBV10-3 to TRBJ1-1; TRBD1 matches at 10 bases. CDR3 length: 15 residues. Looked up from germline, CDR1 is ENHRY and CDR2 is SYGVKD. V shed 4 bases, J shed 1 base, and the junction held 3 bases outside the gene matches. DNA for the CDR3: TGTGCCATCAGTGGGACAGGGGGTTCGAACACTGAAGCTTTCTTT. It yields the protein CAISGTGGSNTEAFF.

V and J are TRBV25-1 and TRBJ1-3, with no clear D. The germline V gene has CDR1 MGHDK and CDR2 SYGVNS. There are 15 residues in the CDR3. Trimming stripped 7 bases from V and 0 bases from J, with 13 bases between. The CDR3 DNA follows: TGTGCCAGCACCCCAATAACGAGCTCTGGAAACACCATATATTTT. Protein sequence: CASTPITSSGNTIYF.

The gene calls are TRBV4-3 and TRBJ2-5; tentative D call: TRBD2 (5 bases). Germline-derived CDR1 and CDR2 are LGHNA and YSLEER. This CDR3 is 13 amino acids long. Trimming removed 0 bases from V and 5 bases from J, with 7 bases in between. CDR3 sequence reads: CASSQDTRETQYF. CDR3 DNA: TGCGCCAGCAGCCAAGATACTAGGGAGACCCAGTACTTC.

CDR3 DNA sequence: TGTGCCAGCAGCTTGACCAGGAATTCACCCCTCCACTTT. As protein: CASSLTRNSPLHF. V gene TRBV7-2 combines with J gene TRBJ1-6; D gene unclear. This CDR3 has 13 amino acids. Germline-derived CDR1 and CDR2 are SGHTA and FQGNSA. Between the trimmed V and J ends, which lost 3 bases and 7 bases, there was a span of 7 bases.

V and J are TRBV5-4 and TRBJ1-2, with 8 nucleotides matching TRBD1. Germline loops: CDR1 SGHNT, CDR2 YYREEE (reference sequence). V lost 4 bases and J lost 4; bases outside the gene matches: 12. The CDR3 loop spans 16 amino acids. CDR3 bases: TGTGCCAGCAGCCAGGGGGGACAGGCCAGGATCTATGGCTACACCTTC. Translation gives CASSQGGQARIYGYTF.

This chain links TRBV7-6 with TRBJ1-2; 8 nucleotides line up with TRBD1. This CDR3 spans 15 amino acids. The junction had 9 bases not matched to a gene; V was cut back by 1 base and J by 8 bases. From germline, CDR1 is SGHVS and CDR2 FNYEAQ. CDR3 bases: TGTGCCAGCAGCTTAGTCGCGGGACAGGAGGGAGGCTACACCTTC. Its protein is CASSLVAGQEGGYTF. Looking up the rest from reference TRBV7-6 and TRBJ1-2 gives the full variable domain: GAGVSQSPRYKVTKRGQDVALRCDPISGHVSLYWYRQALGQGPEFLTYFNYEAQQDKSGLPNDRFSAERPEGSISTLTIQRTEQRDSAMYRCASSLVAGQEGGYTFGSGTRLTVV.

The chain recombines TRBV6-5 with TRBJ2-3; TRBD2 agrees at 11 bases. This CDR3 spans 15 amino acids. V lost 6 bases to trimming and J lost 2 bases; unmatched junction nucleotides: 4. Germline V gene data show CDR1 as MNHEY and CDR2 as SVGAGI. CDR3 sequence (DNA): TGTGCCAGCAGGGTACTAGCGGGAGACACAGATACGCAGTATTTT. This sequence encodes CASRVLAGDTDTQYF.

The genes are TRBV10-3 and TRBJ1-1; a weak D match, TRBD1 (6 bases). Trimming shortened V by 4 bases and J by 0 bases, and 12 bases separated the two germline ends. The CDR3 is made up of 15 amino acids. Germline CDR1 is ENHRY and CDR2 is SYGVKD. The CDR3: CAISVFGQMNTEAFF. CDR3 DNA sequence: TGTGCCATCAGTGTGTTCGGACAGATGAACACTGAAGCTTTCTTT.

In this sample, this clone turned up once. The chain combines TRBV5-1 with TRBJ2-3; 7 bases are a match to TRBD2. The CDR3 extends over 16 amino acids. Germline-derived CDR1 and CDR2 are SGHRS and YFSETQ. The V gene end was trimmed by 1 base and the J gene end by 4 bases; junction bases not matched to a gene: 9. This CDR3 is CASSLREGNVPDTQYF. The CDR3 DNA reads TGCGCCAGCAGCTTGAGGGAGGGGAACGTTCCAGATACGCAGTATTTT.

This chain joins TRBV29-1 and TRBJ1-1, with 7 positions matching TRBD1. This CDR3 is built from 13 residues. J lost 1 base, V lost 7 bases, and 6 bases had no gene match. Germline CDR1 and CDR2: SQVTM and ANQGSEA. DNA of the CDR3: TGCAGCGGCAGGGGGAGGCAGAACACTGAAGCTTTCTTT. Amino acid sequence: CSGRGRQNTEAFF.

The chain recombines TRBV18 with TRBJ2-2; D might be TRBD1 (6 bases). The CDR3 loop spans 13 amino acids. Germline V gene lookup returns CDR1 KGHSH and CDR2 LQKENI. Trimming pared 6 bases from V and 5 bases from J, leaving 10 bases between. The CDR3 bases are TGTGCCAGCTCTCCTGGACAGACCGGGGAGCTGTTTTTT. It specifies CASSPGQTGELFF.

CDR3: CASTLYREGGSYNEQFF. DNA for the CDR3: TGCGCCAGCACCCTGTACAGGGAGGGTGGCTCCTACAATGAGCAGTTCTTC. The J gene is TRBJ2-1, the V gene TRBV5-1; weak D call: TRBD2 (7 bases). The length of the CDR3 is 17 residues. Germline V gives CDR1 SGHRS, CDR2 YFSETQ. The ends were cut back, 6 bases at V and 0 bases at J, with 19 bases in the middle.